Listed below are T cell receptor beta chains from one sample, sequenced in a study of blood T cells in healthy people across ages. TCRdb passed the 5' RACE reads through MiXCR, listing each CDR3 protein once. The table has about 630,000 distinct CDR3 sequences, more than 20% seen once. The material sequenced was blood. These TCRs come from a man between 65 and 85 years old in good health. The CDR3 runs from the conserved cysteine through the conserved F or W. A D gene is named only where the DNA matches it firmly. Clone size is not always given. Where it is, it says once, few, many or a class for expanded clones.

d_call	clone_size	v_call	j_call	cdr3_aa	cdr3_nt
-	-	TRBV20-1	TRBJ1-2	CSAREWGNGYTF	TGCAGTGCTAGAGAATGGGGGAATGGCTACACCTTC
TRBD1	-	TRBV6-5	TRBJ2-7	CASSYSLRGNRHEQYF	TGTGCCAGCAGTTACTCGCTCAGGGGGAACCGCCACGAGCAGTACTTC
-	-	TRBV6-1	TRBJ2-7	CASSELAYEQYF	TGTGCCAGCAGTGAACTGGCTTACGAGCAGTACTTC
TRBD2	few	TRBV25-1	TRBJ2-1	CASGLAGGRNEQFF	TGTGCCAGCGGACTAGCGGGAGGACGCAATGAGCAGTTCTTC
TRBD2	-	TRBV12-3/TRBV12-4	TRBJ2-5	CASSRLAGETQHF	TGTGCCAGCAGTCGACTAGCGGGAGAGACCCAGCACTTC
-	-	TRBV18	TRBJ2-2	CASSPRRGEELFF	TGTGCCAGCTCACCCAGAAGGGGTGAGGAGCTGTTTTTT
-	few	TRBV6-2/TRBV6-3	TRBJ2-3	CAGSYLVARRGTDTQYF	TGTGCCGGCAGTTACCTGGTTGCGAGGAGGGGCACAGATACGCAGTATTTT
-	-	TRBV7-3	TRBJ2-1	CASSQRDTNEQFF	TGTGCCAGCAGCCAAAGGGATACCAATGAGCAGTTCTTC
-	-	TRBV7-2	TRBJ2-7	CASSLAPEALYEQYF	TGTGCCAGCAGCTTAGCGCCGGAGGCGTTATACGAGCAGTACTTC
TRBD2	-	TRBV5-1	TRBJ2-7	CASSLEREGYEQYF	TGCGCCAGCAGCTTGGAGCGGGAGGGGTACGAGCAGTACTTC
-	few	TRBV6-1	TRBJ2-5	CASSARETKTQYF	TGTGCCAGCAGTGCAAGGGAGACCAAGACCCAGTACTTC